Below, 29 T cell receptor beta chains from the same sample are listed, as sequenced in a study of vaccination and CD4 T cells after COVID-19. Treatment here: approximately 10-day PBMC culture with coronavirus spike peptide pools or control peptides (ViraFEST assay). Prior to the COVID-19 pandemic (2011-2018), the unexposed donor's CD4+ T cells were collected. Once obtained from cultured CD4+ T cells, the DNA was sequenced using the Oncomine TCR Beta short-read assay. From the PCR reads, TCRdb called clonotypes with MiXCR, one entry per CDR3 protein. The sample has approximately 6,700 distinct CDR3 sequences, roughly 50% seen once. These TCRs are of unknown antigen specificity. The sample taken for sequencing was CD4+ T cells from blood, cultured in vitro. The receptors derive from a human donor in good health.

This clonotype was seen a few times. The chain uses TRBV7-9 and TRBJ2-7; 9 nucleotides line up with TRBD2. V was pared by 5 bases and J by 4 bases, with 3 bases of the junction left unmatched. The CDR3 runs to 13 residues. CDR1 SEHNR and CDR2 FQNEAQ come from the germline V gene (reference sequence). The CDR3 DNA sequence: TGTGCCAGCAGCCCAGCGGGGGGTTACGAGCAGTACTTC. Encoded protein: CASSPAGGYEQYF.

The chain employs TRBV19 and TRBJ2-7, with D tentatively TRBD2 (6 bases). The CDR3 is made up of 16 amino acids. V dropped 7 bases and J dropped 0 bases, with 19 bases sitting between them. Per germline, CDR1 LNHDA and CDR2 SQIVND (reference sequence). The CDR3: CASTRTLASSSYEQYF. DNA of the CDR3: TGTGCCAGTACCAGGACCCTAGCGTCAAGCTCCTACGAGCAGTACTTC.

This clonotype was seen only once. The chain couples TRBV12-3 or TRBV12-4 to TRBJ1-5; D perhaps matches TRBD1 (5 bases). This CDR3 has 14 amino acids. V shed 6 bases and J shed 4 bases, with 13 bases lying between them. Here the CDR3 DNA reads TGTGCCAGCAGACTGGGGCCTACAAATCAGCCCCAGCATTTT. This gives the protein CASRLGPTNQPQHF.

This clonotype was observed a handful of times. The chain employs TRBV20-1 and TRBJ1-1, with D possibly matching TRBD1 (6 bases). CDR1 is DFQATT and CDR2 is SNEGSKA in the germline V gene (reference sequence). The CDR3 loop spans 14 amino acids. V was pared by 1 base and J by 0 bases, with 9 bases between. In nucleotides, the CDR3 is TGCAGTGCTAGAGTGGGGGCGTTGAACACTGAAGCTTTCTTT. It specifies CSARVGALNTEAFF.

The chain couples TRBV5-5 to TRBJ1-1; D is ambiguous. The CDR3 runs to 16 residues. Trimming removed 3 bases from V and 5 bases from J, with 20 bases in between. Germline assignment: CDR1 SGHKS and CDR2 YYEKEE (reference sequence). The CDR3 reads CASSSSPMGAYTEAFF. CDR3 DNA sequence: TGTGCCAGCAGCTCATCGCCAATGGGCGCATATACTGAAGCTTTCTTT.

The chain links TRBV19 to TRBJ1-1; TRBD1 might be the D (5 bases). Germline CDR1 reads LNHDA; CDR2 reads SQIVND (reference sequence). With 9 bases removed from V and 0 bases from J, the gap between germline ends came to 17 bases. The CDR3 loop spans 15 amino acids. CDR3 amino acids: CASTPWGIMNTEAFF. The CDR3 DNA follows: TGTGCCAGCACCCCGTGGGGGATTATGAACACTGAAGCTTTCTTT.

This clonotype is categorized as medium-sized. The chain has TRBV6-5 and TRBJ1-5; possible D gene TRBD1, 6 bases. With 4 bases removed from V and 2 bases from J, the gap between germline ends came to 9 bases. The CDR3 spans 14 residues. From germline, CDR1 is MNHEY and CDR2 SVGAGI. The CDR3 DNA is TGTGCCAGCAGTTCAGGGGACGGCAATCAGCCCCAGCATTTT. Protein sequence: CASSSGDGNQPQHF.

This clonotype occurred once. In DNA form, the CDR3 reads TGTGCCAGCAGTGGCAGTCCGACAGGGAACACCGGGGAGCTGTTTTTT. This sequence encodes CASSGSPTGNTGELFF. The V call is TRBV6-4, the J call TRBJ2-2, with D perhaps TRBD1 (6 bases). Looked up from germline, CDR1 is MRHNA and CDR2 is SNTAGT. This CDR3 comprises 16 residues. The V end was cut by 4 bases, the J end by 1 base, with 13 bases between.

This clonotype appeared a few times. The chain recombines TRBV15 with TRBJ1-6; D perhaps matches TRBD1 (6 bases). From germline, CDR1 is LNHNV and CDR2 YYDKDF (reference sequence). V shed 0 bases and J shed 9 bases, with 9 bases lying between them. This CDR3 is 14 amino acids long. The DNA of the CDR3 is TGTGCCACCAGCAGAGAGCAGGGGAGTTCACCCCTCCACTTT. Residues: CATSREQGSSPLHF.

This clonotype is a singleton in its sample. The V call is TRBV10-3, the J call TRBJ1-1; D is undetermined. Trimming took off 7 bases at V and 3 bases at J, with 15 bases between the two ends. The V gene's germline CDR1 is ENHRY and CDR2 SYGVKD. The CDR3 has 14 residues. CDR3 in DNA: TGTGCCATCAAAAATTCGGTCCCCGACACTGAAGCTTTCTTT. This sequence encodes CAIKNSVPDTEAFF.

The chain combines TRBV12-3 or TRBV12-4 with TRBJ2-3; 7 bases fit TRBD1. The junction had 7 bases not matched to a gene; V was cut back by 6 bases and J by 1 base. The length of the CDR3 is 15 residues. CDR3 in amino acids: CASRTGSEGTDTQYF. The DNA for the CDR3 is TGTGCCAGCAGGACAGGGAGTGAGGGCACAGATACGCAGTATTTT.

This clonotype was found a few times. The chain couples TRBV2 to TRBJ2-1; 7 bases line up with TRBD2. The CDR3 sequence is 11 residues long. V was pared by 8 bases and J by 5 bases, with 0 bases of the junction left unmatched. Germline V gene lookup returns CDR1 SNHLY and CDR2 FYNNEI. The CDR3 coding sequence is TGTGCCAGCGGGGGGGACAATGAGCAGTTCTTC. Its protein is CASGGDNEQFF.

Only a few counts were recorded for this clonotype. The chain uses TRBV6-1 and TRBJ2-5, with D possibly called TRBD1 or TRBD2 (5 bases each). Germline V gives CDR1 MNHNS, CDR2 SASEGT. The V end lost 5 bases, the J end lost 1 base, and 17 bases lay between the germline ends. The CDR3 is 16 amino acids. The CDR3 spells CASSRDLQGVQETQYF. CDR3 DNA: TGTGCCAGCAGTCGGGACCTCCAGGGAGTCCAAGAGACCCAGTACTTC.

This chain links TRBV12-3 or TRBV12-4 with TRBJ2-7; D may be TRBD1 (6 bases). The length of the CDR3 is 13 residues. The V end was cut by 2 bases, the J end by 4 bases, with 9 bases between. CDR3 sequence reads: CASSLIRGYEQYF. Written as DNA, the CDR3 is TGTGCCAGCAGTTTAATTAGGGGGTACGAGCAGTACTTC.

The CDR3 protein is CASSLGGNQETQYF. DNA for the CDR3: TGTGCCAGCAGTTTAGGGGGGAACCAAGAGACCCAGTACTTC. The gene calls are TRBV27 and TRBJ2-5, with D perhaps matching TRBD2 (6 bases). This CDR3 spans 14 amino acids. The germline V gene encodes CDR1 MNHEY and CDR2 SMNVEV (reference sequence). Trimming shortened V by 2 bases and J by 0 bases, and 7 bases separated the two germline ends.

This clonotype was recorded only once. The V and J genes are TRBV10-1 and TRBJ1-5; tentatively, D is TRBD1 (6 bases). The V end was cut by 6 bases, the J end by 1 base, with 10 bases between. This CDR3 contains 14 residues. Germline CDR1 and CDR2: WNHNN and SYGVQD (reference sequence). The CDR3, as DNA: TGCGCCAGCAGCCCCGGACAGAGCAATCAGCCCCAGCATTTT. This translates into CASSPGQSNQPQHF.

This clonotype was recorded a few times. The chain combines TRBV7-9 with TRBJ2-7; D possibly corresponds to TRBD1 (5 bases). V was clipped by 8 bases and J by 2 bases, with 13 bases between them. The germline CDR1 and CDR2 sequences are SEHNR and FQNEAQ (reference sequence). The CDR3 length is 13 residues. The CDR3 reads CASSPTEAYEQYF. The CDR3, as DNA: TGTGCCAGCTCACCGACAGAAGCCTACGAGCAGTACTTC.

Written as DNA, the CDR3 is TGTGCCAGTAGTCCGTACAGATTTGGCTACACCTTC. It specifies CASSPYRFGYTF. V usage is TRBV19 and J usage is TRBJ1-2; no definite D call. The V gene's germline CDR1 is LNHDA and CDR2 SQIVND (reference sequence). Trimming pared 5 bases from V and 7 bases from J, leaving 11 bases between. The CDR3 has 12 residues.

DNA of the CDR3: TGTGCCAGCAGTTACTCGACAGCCACTGAAGCTTTCTTT. It encodes CASSYSTATEAFF. The chain is built from TRBV6-5 and TRBJ1-1; tentatively, D is TRBD1 (5 bases). This CDR3 spans 13 amino acids. The V end lost 0 bases, the J end lost 4 bases, and 6 bases lay between the germline ends. Germline V gene sequence: CDR1 MNHEY, CDR2 SVGAGI.

J is TRBJ2-7 and V is TRBV5-1; 9 positions agree with TRBD1. J lost 6 bases, V lost 3 bases, and 7 bases had no gene match. CDR1 is SGHRS, CDR2 YFSETQ, per germline. The CDR3 contains 14 residues. The CDR3 region has the DNA TGCGCCAGCAGCTCCGGGACAGGGAAGGTCGAGCAGTACTTC. It translates to CASSSGTGKVEQYF. Full variable domain (outside the CDR3, taken from reference TRBV5-1 and TRBJ2-7): KAGVTQTPRYLIKTRGQQVTLSCSPISGHRSVSWYQQTPGQGLQFLFEYFSETQRNKGNFPGRFSGRQFSNSRSEMNVSTLELGDSALYLCASSSGTGKVEQYFGPGTRLTVT.

This chain joins TRBV19 and TRBJ1-5; 8 bases fit TRBD1. This CDR3 contains 15 residues. Germline CDR1 LNHDA, CDR2 SQIVND (reference sequence). V lost 9 bases, J lost 0 bases, and 7 bases stayed unmatched. The CDR3 loop reads CARTSTGASNQPQHF. CDR3 DNA: TGTGCCAGAACCTCGACAGGGGCTAGCAATCAGCCCCAGCATTTT.

V and J are TRBV10-3 and TRBJ1-5; D gene uncertain. This CDR3 has 14 residues. Between the trimmed V and J ends, which lost 8 bases and 2 bases, there was a span of 13 bases. Germline CDR1 reads ENHRY; CDR2 reads SYGVKD. DNA of the CDR3: TGTGCCATCGCTCCGGGGTCGGGCAATCAGCCCCAGCATTTT. It translates to CAIAPGSGNQPQHF.

The chain employs TRBV12-3 or TRBV12-4 and TRBJ1-1; no clear D. The CDR3 totals 14 residues. Trimming stripped 4 bases from V and 1 base from J, with 10 bases between. The chain's CDR3 is CASSYLLGNTEAFF. In nucleotides, the CDR3 is TGTGCCAGCAGTTATTTGTTGGGGAACACTGAAGCTTTCTTT.

This chain connects TRBV9 to TRBJ1-1; 8 bases line up with TRBD1. J was trimmed by 4 bases and V by 3 bases; bases with no gene match: 8. Germline CDR1 is SGDLS and CDR2 is YYNGEE. This CDR3 spans 15 amino acids. The CDR3 here is CASSGHGQGGTEAFF. The CDR3 DNA reads TGTGCCAGCAGCGGGCACGGACAGGGTGGCACTGAAGCTTTCTTT.

This clonotype was detected a few times. This chain links TRBV20-1 with TRBJ2-5, with 11 nucleotides matching TRBD1. J lost 5 bases, V lost 5 bases, and 19 bases had no gene match. CDR1 is DFQATT, CDR2 SNEGSKA, per germline (reference sequence). CDR3 length: 18 residues. The CDR3, as DNA: TGCAGTGCTGGATCAGTCCCGGGACAGGGGGGCGTGGGGGAGACCCAGTACTTC. It specifies CSAGSVPGQGGVGETQYF.

This clonotype has a single count. The chain recombines TRBV7-2 with TRBJ1-1; 9 nucleotides agree with TRBD1. The CDR3 is 13 residues long. The junction had 6 bases not matched to a gene; V was cut back by 8 bases and J by 5 bases. CDR1 and CDR2 (germline): SGHTA, FQGNSA. The CDR3 spells CASLQGAGTEAFF. For the CDR3, the DNA is TGTGCCAGCTTACAGGGGGCAGGTACTGAAGCTTTCTTT.

This clonotype was observed a handful of times. The chain combines TRBV7-9 with TRBJ1-5; D gene ambiguous. This CDR3 has 15 residues. CDR1 is SEHNR, CDR2 FQNEAQ, per germline (reference sequence). The ends were cut back, 1 base at V and 2 bases at J, with 9 bases in the middle. The CDR3 reads CASSLGPSGNQPQHF. As DNA, the CDR3 is TGTGCCAGCAGCTTAGGACCGAGTGGCAATCAGCCCCAGCATTTT.

This chain joins TRBV14 and TRBJ1-2; tentative D call: TRBD1 (5 bases). Trimming stripped 2 bases from V and 2 bases from J, with 6 bases between. Germline V CDR1 and CDR2: SGHDN, FVKESK. The CDR3 is 13 amino acids. The CDR3 is CASSQQGNYGYTF. The CDR3 DNA is TGTGCCAGCAGCCAACAGGGAAACTATGGCTACACCTTC.

This clonotype was seen only a few times. V usage is TRBV19 and J usage is TRBJ2-5; 7 bases map to TRBD1. The germline V gene has CDR1 LNHDA and CDR2 SQIVND (reference sequence). There are 13 residues in the CDR3. After removal of 3 bases from V and 4 bases from J, the junction contained 2 bases not matched to a gene. The CDR3 region has the DNA TGTGCCAGTAGTATGGGACAGTTAGAGACCCAGTACTTC. This gives the protein CASSMGQLETQYF.